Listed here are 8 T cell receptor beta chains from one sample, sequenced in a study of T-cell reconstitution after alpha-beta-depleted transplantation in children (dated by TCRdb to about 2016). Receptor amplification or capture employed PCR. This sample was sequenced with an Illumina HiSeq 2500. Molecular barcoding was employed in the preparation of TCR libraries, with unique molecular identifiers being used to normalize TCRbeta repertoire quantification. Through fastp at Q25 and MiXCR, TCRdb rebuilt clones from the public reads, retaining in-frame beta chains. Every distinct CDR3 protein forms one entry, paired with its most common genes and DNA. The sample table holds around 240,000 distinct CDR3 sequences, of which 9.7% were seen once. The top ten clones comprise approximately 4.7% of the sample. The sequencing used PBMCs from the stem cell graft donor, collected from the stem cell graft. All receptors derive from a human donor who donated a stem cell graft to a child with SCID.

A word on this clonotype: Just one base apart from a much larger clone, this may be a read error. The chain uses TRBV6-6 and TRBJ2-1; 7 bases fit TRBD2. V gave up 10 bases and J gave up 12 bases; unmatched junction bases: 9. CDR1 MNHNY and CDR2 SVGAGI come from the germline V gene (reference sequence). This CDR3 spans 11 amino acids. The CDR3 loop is CATTRGDVQFF. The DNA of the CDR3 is TGTGCCACCACCCGGGGGGACGTGCAGTTCTTC.

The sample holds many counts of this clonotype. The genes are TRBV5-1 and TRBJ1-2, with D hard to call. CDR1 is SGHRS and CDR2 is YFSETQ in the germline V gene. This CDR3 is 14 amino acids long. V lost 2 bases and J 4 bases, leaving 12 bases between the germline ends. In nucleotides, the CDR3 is TGCGCCAGCAGCTTCGGAGGGCCAGCCTATGGCTACACCTTC. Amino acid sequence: CASSFGGPAYGYTF.

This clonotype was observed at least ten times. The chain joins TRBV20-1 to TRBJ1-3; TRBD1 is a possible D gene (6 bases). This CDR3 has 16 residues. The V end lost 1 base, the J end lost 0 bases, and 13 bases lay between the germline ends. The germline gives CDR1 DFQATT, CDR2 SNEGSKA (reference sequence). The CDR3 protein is CSARVDGQSSGNTIYF. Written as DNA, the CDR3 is TGCAGTGCTAGAGTAGACGGACAGAGCTCTGGAAACACCATATATTTT.

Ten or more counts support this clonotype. The CDR3 loop reads CASSLRGHANTEAFF. As DNA, the CDR3 is TGTGCCAGCAGCTTACGGGGACACGCGAACACTGAAGCTTTCTTT. V is TRBV13 and J is TRBJ1-1; D might be TRBD1 (6 bases). This CDR3 has 15 amino acids. V dropped 2 bases and J dropped 1 base, with 11 bases sitting between them. Per the germline V gene, CDR1 is PRHDT and CDR2 is FYEKMQ (reference sequence). Filled out from reference TRBV13 and TRBJ1-1, the complete variable domain reads AAGVIQSPRHLIKEKRETATLKCYPIPRHDTVYWYQQGPGQDPQFLISFYEKMQSDKGSIPDRFSAQQFSDYHSELNMSSLELGDSALYFCASSLRGHANTEAFFGQGTRLTVV.

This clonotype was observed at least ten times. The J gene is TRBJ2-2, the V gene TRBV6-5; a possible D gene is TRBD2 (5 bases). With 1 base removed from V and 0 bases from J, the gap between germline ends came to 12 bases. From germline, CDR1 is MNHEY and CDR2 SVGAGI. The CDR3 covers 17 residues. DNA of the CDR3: TGTGCCAGCAGTTACTTTCCTAGCCGAACGAACACCGGGGAGCTGTTTTTT. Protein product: CASSYFPSRTNTGELFF.

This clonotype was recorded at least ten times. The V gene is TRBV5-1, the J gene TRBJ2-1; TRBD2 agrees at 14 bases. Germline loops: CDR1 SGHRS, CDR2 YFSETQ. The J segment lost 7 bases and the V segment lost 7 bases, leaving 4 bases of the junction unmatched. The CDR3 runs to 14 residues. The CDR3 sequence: CASRGLAGVNEQFF. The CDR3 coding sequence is TGCGCCAGCCGGGGACTAGCGGGGGTGAATGAGCAGTTCTTC. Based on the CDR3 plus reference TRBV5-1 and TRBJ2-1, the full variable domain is KAGVTQTPRYLIKTRGQQVTLSCSPISGHRSVSWYQQTPGQGLQFLFEYFSETQRNKGNFPGRFSGRQFSNSRSEMNVSTLELGDSALYLCASRGLAGVNEQFFGPGTRLTVL.

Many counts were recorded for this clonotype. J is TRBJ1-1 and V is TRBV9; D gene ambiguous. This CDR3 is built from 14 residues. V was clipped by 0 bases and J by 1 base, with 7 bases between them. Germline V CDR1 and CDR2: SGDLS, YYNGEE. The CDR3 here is CASSVGPGNTEAFF. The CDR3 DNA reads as TGTGCCAGCAGCGTAGGCCCAGGGAACACTGAAGCTTTCTTT.

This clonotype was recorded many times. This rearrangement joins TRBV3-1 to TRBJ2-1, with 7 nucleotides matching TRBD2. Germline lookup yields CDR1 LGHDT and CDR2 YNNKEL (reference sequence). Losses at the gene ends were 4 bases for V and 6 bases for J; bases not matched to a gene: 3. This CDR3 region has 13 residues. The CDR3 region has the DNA TGTGCCAGCAGCCGGGGCGGGGGCAATGAGCAGTTCTTC. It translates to CASSRGGGNEQFF.